This TCR beta chain comes out of a study of shared clonotypes between healthy human individuals. Study-wide points: Estimated richness values were generally larger in naive subsets than in memory subsets.

With respect to this clone: Its antigen is undetermined.

This CDR3 region has 14 residues. The ends lost 5 bases at V and 2 bases at J; junction bases unmatched: 6. Germline CDR1 reads SQVTM; CDR2 reads ANQGSEA. Healthy HIV-negative adults without recent acute infections or vaccinations served as donors. Some clones are missing from TCRdb's copy, which holds only in-frame ones; the method was immunoSEQ multiplex PCR. The sample includes more than 850,000 clones, 75% to 85% seen only once; the top ten take under 0.6%. The V call is TRBV29-1, the J call TRBJ2-5; 9 bases map to TRBD1. The sequencing sample was made of memory CD4+ T cells from PBMCs. This sample's subset: CD45RA-negative fraction. This receptor was identified in a young man in good health. Some clones in this sample may be carry-over from other donors' samples. The CDR3 DNA follows: TGCAGCGTTTTTACCGGGACAGGGCAAGAGACCCAGTACTTC. Amino acid sequence: CSVFTGTGQETQYF.